This T cell receptor (beta chain) emerged from a study of OX40 agonist ivuxolimab in advanced cancers. Data came from immunoSEQ multiplex PCR; TCRdb stores just in-frame clones and leaves some out. The table shows some 99,000 clones, with around 91% occurring only once. Trimming stripped 5 bases from V and 1 base from J, with 13 bases between. Germline V gene lookup returns CDR1 SGHVS and CDR2 FNYEAQ. CDR3 length: 15 residues. The J gene is TRBJ2-3, the V gene TRBV7-6; D may be TRBD1 (6 bases). This receptor was identified in an adult with an advanced solid tumor such as melanoma, head and neck, liver or kidney cancer. The sequences come from CD4+ or CD8+ T cells sorted from blood, collected in a trial of the OX40 agonist ivuxolimab. CDR3 in amino acids: CASSPTGYRTDTQYF. The CDR3 nucleotides are TGTGCCAGCAGCCCCACAGGGTACCGCACAGATACGCAGTATTTT.